This T cell receptor beta chain was retrieved from a study of OX40 agonist ivuxolimab in advanced cancers. Across the study: With a range of roughly 20 to 85, age averaged 60 years, and more than 75% were male.

The ends were cut back, 5 bases at V and 2 bases at J, with 20 bases in the middle. This CDR3 comprises 16 residues. CDR1 and CDR2 (germline): SGHRS, YFSETQ. As regards this clone: The antigen is not known.

Whole-study findings and limits: The CD4+ and CD8+ T cells in the blood had expanded clonally by week 6 at 0.1 to 3.0 mg/kg.

Assay used: immunoSEQ multiplex PCR; TCRdb lists only in-frame clones, some missing. Of 60,000 to 80,000 clones listed, about 80% were seen once; the top ten hold 4.4%. The sequence came from an adult with an advanced solid tumor such as melanoma, head and neck, liver or kidney cancer. The starting material was CD4+ or CD8+ T cells sorted from blood, obtained in a trial of the OX40 agonist ivuxolimab. J is TRBJ2-7 and V is TRBV5-1; TRBD1 is a possible D gene (6 bases). CDR3 bases: TGCGCCAGCAGTCTCGTCAGCCAGGGGCCTCCCTACGAGCAGTACTTC. It translates to CASSLVSQGPPYEQYF.